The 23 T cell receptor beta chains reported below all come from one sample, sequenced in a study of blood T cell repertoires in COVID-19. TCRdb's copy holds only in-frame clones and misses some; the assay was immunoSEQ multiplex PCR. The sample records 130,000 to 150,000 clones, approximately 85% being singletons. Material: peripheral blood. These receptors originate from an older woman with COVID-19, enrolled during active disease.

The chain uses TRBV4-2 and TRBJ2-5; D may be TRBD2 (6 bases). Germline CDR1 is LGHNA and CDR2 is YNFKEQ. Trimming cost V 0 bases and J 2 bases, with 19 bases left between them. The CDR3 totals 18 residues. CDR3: CASSQEVGGTLFQETQYF. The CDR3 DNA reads TGTGCCAGCAGCCAAGAGGTTGGGGGGACCCTTTTTCAAGAGACCCAGTACTTC.

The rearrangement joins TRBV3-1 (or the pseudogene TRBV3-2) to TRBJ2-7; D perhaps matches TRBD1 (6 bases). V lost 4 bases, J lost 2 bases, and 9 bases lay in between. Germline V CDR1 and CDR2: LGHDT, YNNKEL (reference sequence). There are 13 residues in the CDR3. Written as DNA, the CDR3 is TGTGCCAGCAGCCGAGGACAGCCCTACGAGCAGTACTTC. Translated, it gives CASSRGQPYEQYF.

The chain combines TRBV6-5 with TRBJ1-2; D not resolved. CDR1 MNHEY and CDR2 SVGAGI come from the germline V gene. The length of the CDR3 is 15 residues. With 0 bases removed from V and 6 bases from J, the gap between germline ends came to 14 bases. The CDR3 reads CASSYSGSLWDGYTF. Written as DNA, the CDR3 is TGTGCCAGCAGTTACTCGGGCTCCCTTTGGGATGGCTACACCTTC.

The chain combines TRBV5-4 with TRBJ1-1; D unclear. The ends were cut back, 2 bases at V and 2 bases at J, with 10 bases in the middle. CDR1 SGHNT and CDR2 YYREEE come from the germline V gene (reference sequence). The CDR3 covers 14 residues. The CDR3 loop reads CASSFGLINTEAFF. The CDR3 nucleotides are TGTGCCAGCAGCTTCGGACTGATTAACACTGAAGCTTTCTTT.

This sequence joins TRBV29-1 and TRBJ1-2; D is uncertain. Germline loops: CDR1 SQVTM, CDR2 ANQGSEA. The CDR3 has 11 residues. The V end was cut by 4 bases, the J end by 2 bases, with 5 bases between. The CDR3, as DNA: TGCAGCGTTGCAGGAAACTATGGCTACACCTTC. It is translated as CSVAGNYGYTF.

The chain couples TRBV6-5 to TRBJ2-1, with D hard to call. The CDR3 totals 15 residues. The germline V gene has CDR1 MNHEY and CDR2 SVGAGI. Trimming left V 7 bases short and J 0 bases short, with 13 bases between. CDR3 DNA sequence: TGTGCCAGCATAAACGGTCTTCCCTCCTACAATGAGCAGTTCTTC. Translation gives CASINGLPSYNEQFF.

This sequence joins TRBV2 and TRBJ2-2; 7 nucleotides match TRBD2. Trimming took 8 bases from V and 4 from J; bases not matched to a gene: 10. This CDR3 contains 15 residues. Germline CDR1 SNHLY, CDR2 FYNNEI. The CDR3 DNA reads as TGTGCCAGCCTGTACTTAGCGGGCGTCACCGGGGAGCTGTTTTTT. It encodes CASLYLAGVTGELFF.

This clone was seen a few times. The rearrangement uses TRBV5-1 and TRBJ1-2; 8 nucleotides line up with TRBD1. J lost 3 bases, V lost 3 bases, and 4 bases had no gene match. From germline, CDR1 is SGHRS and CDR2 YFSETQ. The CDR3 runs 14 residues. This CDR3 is CASSYLQGDYGYTF. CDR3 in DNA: TGCGCCAGCAGCTACCTACAGGGGGACTATGGCTACACCTTC.

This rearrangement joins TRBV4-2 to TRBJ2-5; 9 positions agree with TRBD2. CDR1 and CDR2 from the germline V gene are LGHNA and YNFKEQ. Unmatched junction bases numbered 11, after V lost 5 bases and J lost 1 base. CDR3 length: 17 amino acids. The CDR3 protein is CASSAGDGGGAQETQYF. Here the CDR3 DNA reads TGTGCCAGCAGCGCGGGGGACGGCGGGGGGGCCCAAGAGACCCAGTACTTC.

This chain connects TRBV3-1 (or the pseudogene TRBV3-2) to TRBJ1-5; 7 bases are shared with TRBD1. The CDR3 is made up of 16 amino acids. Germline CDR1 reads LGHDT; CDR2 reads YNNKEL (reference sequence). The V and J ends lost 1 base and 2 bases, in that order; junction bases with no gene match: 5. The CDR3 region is CASSQAGGLGNQPQHF. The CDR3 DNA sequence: TGTGCCAGCAGCCAAGCAGGGGGGCTCGGCAATCAGCCCCAGCATTTT.

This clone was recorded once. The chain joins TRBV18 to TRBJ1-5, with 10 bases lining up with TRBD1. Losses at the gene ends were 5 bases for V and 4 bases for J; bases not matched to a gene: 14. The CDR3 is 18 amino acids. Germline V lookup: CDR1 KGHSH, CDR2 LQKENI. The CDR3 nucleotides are TGTGCCAGCTCAGCGACAGGGGGCGGCGAATTAGGGAATCAGCCCCAGCATTTT. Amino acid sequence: CASSATGGGELGNQPQHF.

In DNA, the CDR3 is TGTGCCAGCACCTCCTCCTCGGGACAGGGTGAAGATACGCAGTATTTT. Its translation: CASTSSSGQGEDTQYF. The rearrangement links TRBV25-1 to TRBJ2-3; TRBD1 aligns across 9 bases. CDR3 size: 16 residues. Losses at the gene ends were 7 bases for V and 5 bases for J; bases not matched to a gene: 13. From germline, CDR1 is MGHDK and CDR2 SYGVNS.

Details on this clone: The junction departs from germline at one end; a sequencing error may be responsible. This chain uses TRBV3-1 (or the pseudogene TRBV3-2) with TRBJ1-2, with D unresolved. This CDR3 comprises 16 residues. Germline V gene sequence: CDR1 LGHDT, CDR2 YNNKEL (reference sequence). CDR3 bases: TGTGCCAGCAGCCAAGGGAGCAAGAGGGCACTCTATCGCTACACCTTC. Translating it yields CASSQGSKRALYRYTF.

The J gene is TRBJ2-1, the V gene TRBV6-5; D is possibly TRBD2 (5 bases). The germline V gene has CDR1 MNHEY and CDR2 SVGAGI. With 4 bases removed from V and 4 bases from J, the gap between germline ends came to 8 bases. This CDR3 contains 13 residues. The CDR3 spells CASSSRGYNEQFF. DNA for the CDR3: TGTGCCAGCAGTTCCCGGGGATACAATGAGCAGTTCTTC.

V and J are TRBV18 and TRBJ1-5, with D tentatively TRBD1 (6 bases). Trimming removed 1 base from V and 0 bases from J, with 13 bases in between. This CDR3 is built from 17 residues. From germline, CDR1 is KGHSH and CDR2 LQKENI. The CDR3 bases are TGTGCCAGCTCACCACGGCAGGGGTGGGGTAGCAATCAGCCCCAGCATTTT. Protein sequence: CASSPRQGWGSNQPQHF.

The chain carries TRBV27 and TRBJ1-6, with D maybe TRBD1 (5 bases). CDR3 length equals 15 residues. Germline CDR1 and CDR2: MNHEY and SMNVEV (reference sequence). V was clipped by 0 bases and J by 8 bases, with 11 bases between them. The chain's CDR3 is CASSLSGPNYSPLHF. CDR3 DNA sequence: TGTGCCAGCAGTTTATCGGGGCCAAATTATTCACCCCTCCACTTT.

The CDR3 is CASRGPGGETQYF. CDR3 in DNA: TGTGCCAGCAGGGGACCTGGGGGGGAGACCCAGTACTTC. The J gene is TRBJ2-5, the V gene TRBV2, with a weak D call TRBD2 (6 bases). Germline CDR1 and CDR2: SNHLY and FYNNEI. CDR3 length: 13 amino acids. V shed 6 bases and J shed 5 bases, with 13 bases lying between them.

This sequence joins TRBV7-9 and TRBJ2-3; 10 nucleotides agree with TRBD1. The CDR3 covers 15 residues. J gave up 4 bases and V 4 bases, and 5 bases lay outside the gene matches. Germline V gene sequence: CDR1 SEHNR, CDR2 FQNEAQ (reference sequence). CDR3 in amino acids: CASSSGDRGPDTQYF. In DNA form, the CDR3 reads TGTGCCAGCAGCTCCGGGGACAGGGGACCAGATACGCAGTATTTT. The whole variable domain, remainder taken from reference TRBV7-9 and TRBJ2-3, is DTGVSQNPRHKITKRGQNVTFRCDPISEHNRLYWYRQTLGQGPEFLTYFQNEAQLEKSRLLSDRFSAERPKGSFSTLEIQRTEQGDSAMYLCASSSGDRGPDTQYFGPGTRLTVL.

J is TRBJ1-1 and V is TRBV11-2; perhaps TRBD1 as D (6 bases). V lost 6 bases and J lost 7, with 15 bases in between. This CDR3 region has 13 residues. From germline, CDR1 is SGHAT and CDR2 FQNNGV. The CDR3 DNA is TGTGCCAGCAGTAGGGCAGGGACATTTGAAGCTTTCTTT. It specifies CASSRAGTFEAFF.

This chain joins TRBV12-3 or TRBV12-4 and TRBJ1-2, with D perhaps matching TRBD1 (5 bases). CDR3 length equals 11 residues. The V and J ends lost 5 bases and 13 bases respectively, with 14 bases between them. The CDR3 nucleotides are TGTGCCAGCAGTCCCGGGGGGGGGTTCACCTTC. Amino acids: CASSPGGGFTF.

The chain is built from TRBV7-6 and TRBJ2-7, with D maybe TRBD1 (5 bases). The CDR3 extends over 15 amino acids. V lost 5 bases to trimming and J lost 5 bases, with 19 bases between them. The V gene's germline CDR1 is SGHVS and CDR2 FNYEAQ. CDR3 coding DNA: TGTGCCAGCAGCACCTCCGTAGGCAGGGATGACGAGCAGTACTTC. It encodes CASSTSVGRDDEQYF.

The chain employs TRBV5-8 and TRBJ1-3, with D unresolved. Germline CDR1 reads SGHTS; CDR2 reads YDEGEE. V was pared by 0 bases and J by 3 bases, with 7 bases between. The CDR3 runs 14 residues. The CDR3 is CASSLDGRGNTIYF. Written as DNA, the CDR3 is TGTGCCAGCAGCTTGGATGGGCGTGGAAACACCATATATTTT.

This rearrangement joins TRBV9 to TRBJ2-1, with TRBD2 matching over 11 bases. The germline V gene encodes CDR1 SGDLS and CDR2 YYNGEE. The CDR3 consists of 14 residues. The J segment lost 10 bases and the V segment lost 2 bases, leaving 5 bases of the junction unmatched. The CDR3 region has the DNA TGTGCCAGCAGCGTTAGCGGGGGGGCAGGGGAGCAGTTCTTC. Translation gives CASSVSGGAGEQFF.